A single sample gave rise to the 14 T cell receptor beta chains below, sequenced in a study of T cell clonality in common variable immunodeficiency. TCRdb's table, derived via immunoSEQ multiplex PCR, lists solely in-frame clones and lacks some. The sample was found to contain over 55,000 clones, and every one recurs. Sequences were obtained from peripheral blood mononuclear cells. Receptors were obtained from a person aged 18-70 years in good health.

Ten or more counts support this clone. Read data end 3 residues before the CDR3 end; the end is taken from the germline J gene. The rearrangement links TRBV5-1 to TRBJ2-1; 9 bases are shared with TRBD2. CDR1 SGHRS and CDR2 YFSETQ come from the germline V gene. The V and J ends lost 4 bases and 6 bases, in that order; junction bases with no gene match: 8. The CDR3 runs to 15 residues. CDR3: CASSGSGSPGNEQFF. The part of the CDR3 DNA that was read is TGCGCCAGCAGCGGTAGCGGGAGCCCCGGCAATGAG.

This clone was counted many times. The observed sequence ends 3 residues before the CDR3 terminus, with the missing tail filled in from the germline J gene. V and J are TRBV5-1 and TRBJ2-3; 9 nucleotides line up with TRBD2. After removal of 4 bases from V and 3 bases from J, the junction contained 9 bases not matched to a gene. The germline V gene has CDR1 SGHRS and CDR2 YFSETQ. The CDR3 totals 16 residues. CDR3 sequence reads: CASSASEAGGTDTQYF. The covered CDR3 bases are TGCGCCAGCAGCGCTTCGGAGGCGGGAGGGACAGATACG.

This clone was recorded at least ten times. The sequenced CDR3 bases are TGTGCCAGCAGCTTTCTAGGGACAGGCCACCAAGAGACC. Its protein is CASSFLGTGHQET. The complete CDR3 protein is CASSFLGTGHQETQYF. V and J are TRBV7-3 and TRBJ2-5; 8 nucleotides line up with TRBD1. Coverage ceases 3 residues before the CDR3 finishes, and the germline J gene fills in the end. With 3 bases clipped from V and 0 bases from J, the junction kept 6 bases outside the gene matches. CDR1 and CDR2 from the germline V gene are SGHTA and FQGTGA. CDR3 length equals 16 residues.

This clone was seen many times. The sequenced part of the CDR3 DNA is TGTGCCAGCTCACCCGACCTAGCGGCTCCTAGCACAGATACG. Translated, it gives CASSPDLAAPSTDT. The full CDR3 reads CASSPDLAAPSTDTQYF. This sequence joins TRBV18 and TRBJ2-3; 7 bases map to TRBD2. The CDR3 end is not reached by the read, which stops 3 residues before it; the germline J gene fills it in. The CDR3 sequence is 17 residues long. V was clipped by 3 bases and J by 0 bases; unmatched bases: 9. Germline V CDR1 and CDR2: KGHSH, LQKENI.

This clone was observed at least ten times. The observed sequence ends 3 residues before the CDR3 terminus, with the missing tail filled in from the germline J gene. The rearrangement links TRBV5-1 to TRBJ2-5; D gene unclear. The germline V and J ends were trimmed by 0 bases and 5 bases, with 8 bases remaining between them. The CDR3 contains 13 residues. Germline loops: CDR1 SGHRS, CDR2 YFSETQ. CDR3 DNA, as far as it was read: TGCGCCAGCAGCTTGGCGGGTAGGGAGACC. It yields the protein CASSLAGRET. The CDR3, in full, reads CASSLAGRETQYF.

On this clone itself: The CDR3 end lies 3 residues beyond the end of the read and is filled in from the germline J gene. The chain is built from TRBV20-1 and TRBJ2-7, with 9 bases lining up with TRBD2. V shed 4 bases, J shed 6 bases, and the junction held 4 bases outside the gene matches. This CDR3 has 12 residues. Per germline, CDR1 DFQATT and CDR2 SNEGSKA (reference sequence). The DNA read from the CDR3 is TGCAGTGCTACTCCGGGACTAGCCGAG. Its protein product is CSATPGLAE. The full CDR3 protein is CSATPGLAEQYF.

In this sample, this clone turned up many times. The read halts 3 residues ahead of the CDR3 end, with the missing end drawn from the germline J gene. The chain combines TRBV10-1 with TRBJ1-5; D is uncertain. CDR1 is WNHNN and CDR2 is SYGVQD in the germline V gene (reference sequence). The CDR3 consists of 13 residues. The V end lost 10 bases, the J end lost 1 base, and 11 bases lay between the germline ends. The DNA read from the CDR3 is TGCGCCAACCGAGGAGGGAGCAATCAGCCC. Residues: CANRGGSNQP. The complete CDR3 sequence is CANRGGSNQPQHF.

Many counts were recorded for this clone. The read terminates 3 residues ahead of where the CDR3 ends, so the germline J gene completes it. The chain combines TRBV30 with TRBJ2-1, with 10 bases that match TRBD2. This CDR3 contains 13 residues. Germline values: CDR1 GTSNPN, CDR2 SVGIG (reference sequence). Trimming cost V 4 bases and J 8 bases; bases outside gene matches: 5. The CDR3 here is CAWIPSGSDEQFF. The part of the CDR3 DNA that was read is TGTGCCTGGATCCCTAGCGGGAGCGATGAG.

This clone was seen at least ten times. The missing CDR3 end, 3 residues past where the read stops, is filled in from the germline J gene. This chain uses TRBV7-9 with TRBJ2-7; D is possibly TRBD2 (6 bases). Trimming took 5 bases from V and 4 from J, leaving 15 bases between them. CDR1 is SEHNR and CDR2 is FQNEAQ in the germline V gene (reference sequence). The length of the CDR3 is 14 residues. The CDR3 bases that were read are TGTGCCAGCAGCCCCACCGCTAGCGTATACGAG. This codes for CASSPTASVYE. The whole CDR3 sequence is CASSPTASVYEQYF.

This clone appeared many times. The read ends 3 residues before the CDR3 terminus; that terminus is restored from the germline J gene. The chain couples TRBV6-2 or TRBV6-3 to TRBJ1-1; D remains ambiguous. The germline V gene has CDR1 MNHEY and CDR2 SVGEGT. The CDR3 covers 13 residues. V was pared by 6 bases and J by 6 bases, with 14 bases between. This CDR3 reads CASRSGFRAEAFF. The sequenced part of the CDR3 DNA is TGTGCCAGCAGGTCGGGTTTCCGCGCTGAA.

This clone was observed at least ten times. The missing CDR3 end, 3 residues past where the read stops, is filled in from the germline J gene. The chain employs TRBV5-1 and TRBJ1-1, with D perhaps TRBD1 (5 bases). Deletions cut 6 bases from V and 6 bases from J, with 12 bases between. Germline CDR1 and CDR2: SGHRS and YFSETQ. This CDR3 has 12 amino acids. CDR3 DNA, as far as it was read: TGCGCCAGCATGCCAGGGAAGTCTGAA. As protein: CASMPGKSE. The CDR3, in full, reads CASMPGKSEAFF.

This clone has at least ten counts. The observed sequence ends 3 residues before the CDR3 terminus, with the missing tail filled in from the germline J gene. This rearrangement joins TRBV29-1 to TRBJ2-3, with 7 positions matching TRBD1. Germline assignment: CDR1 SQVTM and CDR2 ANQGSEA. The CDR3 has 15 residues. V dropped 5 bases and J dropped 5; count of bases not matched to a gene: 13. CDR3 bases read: TGCAGCGTTAATAAGGCCGACAGGGACGTAGATACG. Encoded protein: CSVNKADRDVDT. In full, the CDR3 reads CSVNKADRDVDTQYF.

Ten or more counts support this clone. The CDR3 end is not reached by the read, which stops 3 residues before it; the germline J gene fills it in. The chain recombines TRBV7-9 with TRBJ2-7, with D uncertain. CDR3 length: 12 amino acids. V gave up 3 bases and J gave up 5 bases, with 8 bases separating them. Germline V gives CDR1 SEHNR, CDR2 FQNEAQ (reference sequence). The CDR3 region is CASSLIHHEQYF. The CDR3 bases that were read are TGTGCCAGCAGCTTGATACACCACGAG.

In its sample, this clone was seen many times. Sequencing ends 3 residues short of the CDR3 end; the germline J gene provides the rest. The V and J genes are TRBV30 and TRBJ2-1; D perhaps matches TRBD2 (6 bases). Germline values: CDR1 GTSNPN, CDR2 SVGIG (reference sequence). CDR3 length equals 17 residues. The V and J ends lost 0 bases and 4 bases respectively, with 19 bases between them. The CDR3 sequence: CAWSVWASARDYNEQFF. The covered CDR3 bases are TGTGCCTGGAGTGTATGGGCTAGCGCGAGGGATTACAATGAG.